Below, one TCR beta chain is given with its context. This clone has just one count. Which antigen it targets is not known. No per-base quality is available; no much larger clone lies one base away. This record comes from a study of cytomegalovirus exposure and HLA in healthy donors (dated by TCRdb to between 2016 and 2019). About the investigation overall: In an earlier analysis of roughly 590 of the donors, 250 to 350 Gb of sequence data and 90 million to 130 million unique TCR beta sequences from some 170 million T cells were reported. Roughly 300 gigabases of sequencing data and around 87 million unique TCR sequences were included in an early release covering several hundred HLA-typed donors. Among the roughly 400 genotyped donors, approximately 81% belonged to the genetic ancestry cluster associated with self-reported Caucasian donors. The study aimed to test whether cataloging public T cell receptors could reveal signatures of past pathogen exposure. The study profiled the T cell repertoires of more than 500 subjects by immunosequencing and related them to cytomegalovirus serostatus. In addition to the first cohort of 666 subjects, a separate validation cohort of under 150 different subjects was used. To predict cytomegalovirus infection status, the study brought together high-throughput TCR immunosequencing, statistical association of individual TCRs with disease status, and machine learning. In a later analysis, previously published TCR beta repertoires from 550 to 750 donors were re-analyzed and high-resolution HLA genotyping was added so that TCR occurrence patterns could be studied. In the later analysis, no new phenotypic data were used to find candidate immune exposures; instead, reliance was placed on TCR beta sequences and their occurrence across donors. An earlier analysis of 500 to 650 of the donors applied high-throughput TCR beta sequencing to assess whether each TCR beta V gene segment acted as functional or pseudogenic. Alongside the repertoire data, information on donor age, sex, ethnicity and CMV serostatus was compiled. A later genetic analysis took genome-wide SNP genotypes for about 65% of the 666 donors and used that subset as a discovery cohort. Every discovery cohort repertoire had been produced on one sequencing platform. HLA typing included class I and class II loci at four-digit resolution. Typing coverage differed by locus: A, B, C, DRB1 and DQB1 were typed in about 620-640 donors, DQA1 in approximately 520, DPA1 in some 600, and DPB1 in 450 to 480. Roughly 5 DR-DQ haplotypes were handled as single units for association and clustering because linkage in the cohort was strong. On average, 235,054 unique TCR beta nucleotide sequences were sequenced per donor among some 430 genotyped donors of the cohort, with roughly a sixth of those sequences being non-productive.

Libraries were built with the immunoSEQ multiplex PCR assay. A mixture of 60 forward primers for TCR Vbeta segments and 13 reverse primers for TCR Jbeta segments was used in the multiplex PCR. The CDR3 region of rearranged TCR beta genes was amplified from genomic DNA with a multiplex PCR assay. The Illumina HiSeq System was used to sequence the amplified TCR beta libraries as 87-base-pair reads. Per the original workflow: A later analysis tallied around 87 million unique TCR beta chains across the approximately 670 repertoires, and approximately 9.9 million of those chains were shared by two or more donors. A nearest-neighbor algorithm error-corrected the raw reads and collapsed the reads into unique sequences, merging closely related sequences to remove PCR and sequencing errors. To assign V, D and J gene segments, CDR3 sequences were aligned to IMGT reference sequences. For a sequence to be retained, at least a six-nucleotide match to both a V gene segment and a J gene segment was required. Rearrangements were classified as productive when the CDR3 lacked stop codons and remained in frame with V and J, and all other rearrangements were classified as non-productive. Following IMGT convention, CDR3 was defined as the stretch from the second conserved V-encoded cysteine up to the conserved J-encoded phenylalanine. The earlier analysis of a few hundred of the donors excluded sequences that lacked an unambiguous match to a single V gene segment. An earlier analysis of about 590 of the donors classified V segments as functional when productive rearrangements were above 56.7% and as segregating when the standard deviation between donors was above 5%. A statistical classification framework was built for diagnosing cytomegalovirus status from the catalog of TCR beta chain sequences. In a later analysis, TCR nucleotide sequences were compared against IMGT/GENE-DB human TR gene sequences so that V and J genes could be assigned. In a later analysis, CDR3 sequences and most-parsimonious VDJ recombination scenarios were assigned using the TCRdist pipeline. In a later analysis, each TCR beta chain was defined by its CDR3 amino acid sequence together with its V-gene family, and reads without a unique V-gene family were excluded. In a later analysis, nearly 600 highly shared, low-generation-probability nucleotide sequences were removed to address suspected cross-contamination and a sequencing artifact. For each public chain, a later analysis derived a clonal expansion index from normalized ranks of inferred template counts within each repertoire. A later analysis computed generation probabilities with a VDJ recombination model fitted to out-of-frame rearrangements, and checked the results against IGoR. In a later analysis, hypergeometric tests were used to score TCR-TCR, TCR-HLA and TCR-CMV co-occurrence, with a repertoire-size bias correction applied to TCR pairs. In a later analysis, false discovery rates were estimated by permuting HLA or CMV assignments 20 times. In a later analysis, co-occurring TCRs were grouped with DBSCAN, and TCRdist sequence similarity was added when clustering was performed within HLA-allele-positive subsets. Repertoires with fewer than 30,000 or more than 120,000 public chains, plus five repertoires with anomalous nucleotide sharing, were excluded from co-occurrence clustering. TCRdb provides this immuneACCESS table in a form limited to in-frame rearrangements. Some clones are lacking; in checked studies, under half of them reflect an unresolved V gene, and why the rest are absent is not known. V, J and clone size were drawn from that table, and D and trimming were deduced from the DNA. The sample table lists about 82,000 clones, less than 85% of them with a count of one. The ten most abundant clones make up 13% of the sample.

The cohort consisted of fewer than 700 healthy bone marrow donors. Cohort members were all nominally healthy when sampled, although unrecorded immune exposures were likely present. Of the 600 or so cohort members, about 290 had a positive CMV serostatus and 352 had a negative one, while no CMV serostatus was recorded for the donor. Each donor provided a peripheral blood sample, and peripheral blood mononuclear cells were used for TCR beta sequencing. Genomic DNA extraction from the blood cell samples was performed with the Qiagen DNeasy Blood Extraction Kit. Study-level results and caveats: In both the original and validation cohorts, the classifier was reported to diagnose cytomegalovirus status with high specificity and sensitivity. Strong co-occurrence of HLA alleles, especially DR and DQ, made assigning TCR associations to individual alleles difficult. A later genetic analysis associated a missense DCLRE1C variant with V-gene and J-gene trimming of TCR beta chains, and an independent cohort replicated the association. According to a later analysis, parvovirus B19, influenza, CMV and Epstein-Barr virus appeared linked to several top co-occurrence clusters. The sequencing pipeline was judged likely to have produced a cluster of highly shared sequence variants as a technical artifact. A further reported finding was that TCR beta sequences accurately predicted the HLA-A and HLA-B alleles for most subjects in the first cohort. Most TCR sequences were observed very rarely across donors, whereas some public TCRs were present in many individuals. In a later analysis, TCR association rates were found to vary across HLA loci, with the most associated TCRs seen for DRB1 alleles and the fewest for HLA-C alleles. Correlated functional status among segregating V segments might be attributable to linkage disequilibrium, but an unknown experimental factor could not be ruled out. At a false discovery rate of 0.05, a later analysis linked around 17,000 TCR beta sequences to specific HLA alleles. A later analysis found that most CMV-associated TCR beta chains appeared HLA-restricted, with HLA associations seemingly driven largely by CMV exposure. Because HLA typing was missing for some donors at each locus, association tests included only the typed subset. Because counts were too low, about 15 rarely observed V segments, including chromosome 9 orphons, were left out of the earlier analysis of roughly 600 of the donors. In vitro tests confirmed that a few of the cytomegalovirus-associated TCR beta chains recognize cytomegalovirus antigens. A later analysis found that HLA-associated TCR beta chains were more clonally expanded and had lower generation probabilities than equally common non-associated chains. In this cohort, only TCR beta chains were sequenced, and detectable features were limited by the absence of alpha or paired-chain data. The presence/absence analyses assumed that sequencing depth was roughly uniform across donors, and that assumption may not be true. Immune exposure information for the cohort was limited to CMV serostatus. Compared with the 666-donor mean, donors in an Asian-associated ancestry cluster had fewer N-insertions in productive TCRs, according to a later genetic analysis. In an earlier analysis of 500 to 650 of the donors, most TCR beta V segments appeared in productive rearrangements about 87% or about 30% of the time, broadly matching IMGT annotations. In the study, 150 to 200 TCR beta chains were listed as associated with cytomegalovirus. The authors suggested that the approach could potentially be extended to other disease states and immunological phenotypes.

The sequenced material came from PBMCs. The sequence came from a human donor in good health.

This receptor has the CDR3 CASSGQGSNQPQHF. The DNA reads as follows: TGTGCCAGCAGTGGACAGGGATCCAATCAGCCCCAGCATTTT. Here the chain combines TRBV6-6 and TRBJ1-5, with TRBD1 identical over 8 junction bases. Relative to germline, V is missing 5 bases and J is missing 3 bases, with 3 bases of the junction outside any gene match. Its CDR3 holds 14 amino acids, cysteine through phenylalanine. Only the CDR3 region is kept as DNA, spanning 42 bases read in frame from base 1. The germline V gene (reference sequence) specifies MNHNY as CDR1 and SVGAGI as CDR2.